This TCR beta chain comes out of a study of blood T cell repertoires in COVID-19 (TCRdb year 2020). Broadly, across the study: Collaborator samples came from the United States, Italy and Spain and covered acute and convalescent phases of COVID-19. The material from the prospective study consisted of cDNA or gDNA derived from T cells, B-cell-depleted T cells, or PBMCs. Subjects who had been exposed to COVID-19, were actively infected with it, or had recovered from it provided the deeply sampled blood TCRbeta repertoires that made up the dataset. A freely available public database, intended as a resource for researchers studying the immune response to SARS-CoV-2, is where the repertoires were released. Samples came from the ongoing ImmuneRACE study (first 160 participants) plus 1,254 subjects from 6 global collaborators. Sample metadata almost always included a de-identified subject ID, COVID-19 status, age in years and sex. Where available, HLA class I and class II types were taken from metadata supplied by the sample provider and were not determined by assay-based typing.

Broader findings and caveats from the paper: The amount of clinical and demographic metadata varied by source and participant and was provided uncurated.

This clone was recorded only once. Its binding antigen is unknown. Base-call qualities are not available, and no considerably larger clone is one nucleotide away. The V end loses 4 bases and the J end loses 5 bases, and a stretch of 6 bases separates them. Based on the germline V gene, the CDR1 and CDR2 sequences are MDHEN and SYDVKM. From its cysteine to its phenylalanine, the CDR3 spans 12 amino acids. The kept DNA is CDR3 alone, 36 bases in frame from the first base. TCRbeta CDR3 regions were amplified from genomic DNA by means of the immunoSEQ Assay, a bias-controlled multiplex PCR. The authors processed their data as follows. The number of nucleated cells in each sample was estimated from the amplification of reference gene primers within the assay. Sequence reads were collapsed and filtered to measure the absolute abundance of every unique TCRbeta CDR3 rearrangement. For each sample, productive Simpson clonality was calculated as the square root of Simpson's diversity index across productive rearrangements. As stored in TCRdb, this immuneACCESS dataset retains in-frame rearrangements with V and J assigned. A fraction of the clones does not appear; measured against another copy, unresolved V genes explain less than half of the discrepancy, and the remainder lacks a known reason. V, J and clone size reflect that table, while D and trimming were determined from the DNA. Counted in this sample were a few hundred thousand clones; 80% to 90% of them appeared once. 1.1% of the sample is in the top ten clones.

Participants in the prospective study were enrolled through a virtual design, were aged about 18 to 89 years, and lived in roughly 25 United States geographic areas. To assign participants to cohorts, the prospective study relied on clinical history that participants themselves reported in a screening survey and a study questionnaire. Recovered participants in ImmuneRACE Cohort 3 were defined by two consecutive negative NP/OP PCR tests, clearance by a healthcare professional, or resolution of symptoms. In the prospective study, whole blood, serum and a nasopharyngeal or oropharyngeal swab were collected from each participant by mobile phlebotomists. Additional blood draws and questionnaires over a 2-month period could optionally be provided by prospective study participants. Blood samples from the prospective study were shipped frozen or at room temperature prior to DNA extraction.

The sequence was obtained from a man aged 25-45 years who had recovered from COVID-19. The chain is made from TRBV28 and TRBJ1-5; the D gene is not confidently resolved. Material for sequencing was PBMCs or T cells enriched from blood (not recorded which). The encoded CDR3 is CASSSYYQPQHF. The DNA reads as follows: TGTGCCAGCAGTTCGTACTATCAGCCCCAGCATTTT.